This paragraph reports one T cell receptor beta chain. Its antigen is undetermined. The CDR3 runs to 15 residues. J lost 4 bases, V lost 4 bases, and 8 bases had no gene match. In germline, CDR1 is LNHDA, CDR2 SQIVND (reference sequence). This sample was taken from a study of vaccination effects on CD4 cells after COVID-19. Around day 10 of culture, CD4+ T cells were separated out. Two doses of BNT162b2 or mRNA-1273 vaccine were administered to participants. Prior SARS-CoV-2 infection was absent in the vaccine recipients, as shown by negative nucleocapsid antibodies. Only in-frame clones appear in the TCRdb table, and some are missing; sequencing was by immunoSEQ multiplex PCR. Among 40,000 to 45,000 clones listed, approximately 70% were seen once.

This material consisted of CD4+ T cells from PBMCs cultured without peptide, taken after COVID-19 vaccination. The V and J genes are TRBV19 and TRBJ1-1; 8 bases agree with TRBD1. The receptor's source is a human donor who received a COVID-19 vaccine. CDR3 DNA: TGTGCCAGTAGTACGCCTGGGACAGGAAGCACTGAAGCTTTCTTT. Translating it yields CASSTPGTGSTEAFF.